A single sample is the source of the 3 T cell receptor beta chains below, sequenced in a study of cytomegalovirus exposure and HLA in healthy donors. The primer mix had 60 Vbeta and 13 Jbeta primers. Profiling relied on immunoSEQ multiplex PCR, and the TCRdb table lists in-frame clones only, not all of them. The data hold about 140,000 clones, with roughly 80% observed a single time. The sequencing sample was made of PBMCs. All receptors come from a male donor in good health and CMV-seronegative.

V and J are TRBV28 and TRBJ2-4, with TRBD1 as a possible D gene (6 bases). The germline V gene encodes CDR1 MDHEN and CDR2 SYDVKM. This CDR3 is built from 13 residues. Trimming cost V 5 bases and J 7 bases, with 12 bases left between them. The CDR3 bases are TGTGCCAGCAGTGGACAGCCGGGGAACATTCAGTACTTC. Amino acids: CASSGQPGNIQYF.

This chain uses TRBV28 with TRBJ2-3, with TRBD2 identical over 7 bases. The germline CDR1 and CDR2 sequences are MDHEN and SYDVKM. The CDR3 loop spans 14 amino acids. V lost 6 bases and J lost 1; bases outside the gene matches: 4. The CDR3 region is CASSLSGGTDTQYF. The CDR3, as DNA: TGTGCCAGCAGCCTAAGCGGGGGCACAGATACGCAGTATTTT.

This clone was observed a handful of times. The rearrangement joins TRBV23-1 to TRBJ1-5, with a tentative D call TRBD1 (5 bases). TRBV23-1 is sorted into the ORF group, with uncertain function. The V gene lost 11 bases and the J gene lost 6 bases, with 20 bases spanning the gap. The CDR3 runs 14 residues. The CDR3 DNA reads TGCGCCCGAGCAGTAAGGGGTGATGTTCAGCCCCAGCATTTT. Its protein is CARAVRGDVQPQHF.